This entry describes one T cell receptor (beta chain). Here immunoSEQ multiplex PCR was the method, and the copy in TCRdb shows in-frame clones only, minus some. The top ten hold over 12% of the sample, which has around 220,000 clones, roughly 83% seen once. Trimming at V came to 5 bases and at J to 5 bases, leaving 4 bases not matched to a gene. The CDR3 is 14 residues long. Germline CDR1 is ENHRY and CDR2 is SYGVKD. This sample stems from a study of cytomegalovirus exposure and HLA in healthy donors. The TCR was taken from a woman aged 25-40 years in good health and CMV-seropositive. This chain uses TRBV10-3 with TRBJ2-1; 9 bases match TRBD1. Sequenced sample: PBMCs. The CDR3 nucleotides are TGTGCCATCAGTTGGGGACAGGGCCACAATGAGCAGTTCTTC. This translates into CAISWGQGHNEQFF.